The 22 T cell receptor beta chains listed next were all sequenced from one sample in a study of T-cell reconstitution after alpha-beta-depleted transplantation in children. The library targeted TCRbeta and was prepared with unique molecular identifiers. TCRdb re-called the PCR reads with MiXCR, one entry per CDR3 protein. In the table there are 97,000 or so distinct CDR3 sequences, around 7% of which are singletons. The sample here was PBMCs, taken before TCRalphabeta/CD19-depleted stem cell transplant. The source is a boy aged 2-9 years with acute lymphoblastic leukemia, due to receive a stem cell transplant.

There are many counts of this clonotype. The chain links TRBV6-2 or TRBV6-3 to TRBJ1-5; TRBD1 aligns across 11 bases. This CDR3 contains 14 residues. Germline V gene lookup returns CDR1 MNHEY and CDR2 SVGEGT. The V segment lost 6 bases and the J segment 6 bases; nucleotides outside the gene matches: 4. CDR3 protein: CASRDRGRGQPQHF. CDR3 coding DNA: TGTGCCAGCAGGGACAGGGGGCGCGGTCAGCCCCAGCATTTT.

The sample holds a few counts of this clonotype. V and J are TRBV19 and TRBJ1-2; D is unresolved. Trimming pared 6 bases from V and 4 bases from J, leaving 12 bases between. Per the germline V gene, CDR1 is LNHDA and CDR2 is SQIVND (reference sequence). This CDR3 has 13 amino acids. This chain's CDR3 is CASSFASGYGYTF. CDR3 DNA: TGTGCCAGTAGCTTCGCATCGGGCTATGGCTACACCTTC.

This chain links TRBV4-1 with TRBJ2-1; the D gene is possibly TRBD2 (7 bases). CDR1 and CDR2 (germline): MGHRA, YSYEKL. The V end lost 1 base, the J end lost 2 bases, and 15 bases lay between the germline ends. The CDR3 runs 17 residues. CDR3 sequence (DNA): TGCGCCAGCAGCCAAGGGCCCCGGGGGGCCCCCTACAATGAGCAGTTCTTC. This gives the protein CASSQGPRGAPYNEQFF.

This clonotype was detected ten times or more. The chain has TRBV5-1 and TRBJ2-2; D gene uncertain. The ends were cut back, 0 bases at V and 7 bases at J, with 7 bases in the middle. CDR1 is SGHRS and CDR2 is YFSETQ in the germline V gene. CDR3 length: 13 amino acids. The CDR3 bases are TGCGCCAGCAGCTTGGGAACCAACGGGGAGCTGTTTTTT. It codes for CASSLGTNGELFF.

This clonotype was observed at least ten times. The V call is TRBV4-1, the J call TRBJ2-6, with D uncertain. Looked up from germline, CDR1 is MGHRA and CDR2 is YSYEKL. This CDR3 comprises 16 residues. Deletions cut 2 bases from V and 0 bases from J, with 8 bases between. Here the CDR3 reads CASSQTTSSGANVLTF. The CDR3, as DNA: TGCGCCAGCAGCCAAACAACAAGCTCTGGGGCCAACGTCCTGACTTTC.

This clonotype showed up many times. The gene calls are TRBV7-2 and TRBJ2-3; D uncertain. The CDR3 has 11 residues. Trimming took off 3 bases at V and 6 bases at J, with 4 bases between the two ends. Germline CDR1 is SGHTA and CDR2 is FQGNSA. DNA of the CDR3: TGTGCCAGCAGCTTGTGGGATACGCAGTATTTT. This sequence encodes CASSLWDTQYF.

The V call is TRBV7-9, the J call TRBJ1-4; no reliable D call. The germline V gene encodes CDR1 SEHNR and CDR2 FQNEAQ (reference sequence). This CDR3 is built from 13 residues. V was cut by 1 base and J by 3 bases, with 3 bases left in between. The CDR3 nucleotides are TGTGCCAGCAGCTTAGTGCCTAATGAAAAACTGTTTTTT. It codes for CASSLVPNEKLFF.

Many counts were recorded for this clonotype. The genes are TRBV4-3 and TRBJ1-6; D remains ambiguous. Trimming removed 1 base at V and 8 bases at J, with 9 bases between. The CDR3 is made up of 14 amino acids. Germline values: CDR1 LGHNA, CDR2 YSLEER. This CDR3 is CASSQGPGDSPLHF. For the CDR3, the DNA is TGCGCCAGCAGCCAAGGTCCAGGCGATTCACCCCTCCACTTT.

This clonotype has ten or more counts. The genes are TRBV7-3 and TRBJ1-1; 7 bases are shared with TRBD1. CDR3 length equals 17 residues. The germline gives CDR1 SGHTA, CDR2 FQGTGA. With V trimmed by 5 bases and J by 0 bases, 12 bases remained unmatched. CDR3 DNA: TGTGCCAGCAGCCCGTACGACAGGGAGGGTGTGAACACTGAAGCTTTCTTT. Translation: CASSPYDREGVNTEAFF.

This clonotype occurred once. The rearrangement uses TRBV20-1 and TRBJ2-1; 7 bases line up with TRBD2. Trimming cost V 1 base and J 6 bases; bases outside gene matches: 6. Looked up from germline, CDR1 is DFQATT and CDR2 is SNEGSKA (reference sequence). The CDR3 has 14 residues. CDR3 bases: TGCAGTGCTAGAGTTTCAAGCGGGGTCAATGAGCAGTTCTTC. Translating it yields CSARVSSGVNEQFF.

The chain employs TRBV5-1 and TRBJ2-1; TRBD2 matches 7 bases. V was clipped by 1 base and J by 12 bases; unmatched bases: 13. Germline CDR1 and CDR2: SGHRS and YFSETQ. The CDR3 covers 15 residues. The CDR3 sequence: CASSLPRLASPGQFF. The CDR3 DNA reads as TGCGCCAGCAGCTTGCCCCGACTAGCTTCCCCAGGGCAGTTCTTC.

This clonotype showed up many times. The chain carries TRBV7-9 and TRBJ2-3; possibly TRBD1 or TRBD2 for D (5 bases each). V was cut by 1 base and J by 6 bases, with 17 bases left in between. This CDR3 is 16 amino acids long. CDR1 and CDR2 (germline): SEHNR, FQNEAQ (reference sequence). CDR3 in DNA: TGTGCCAGCAGCTTAGTTCCGGGACCCAGCAGGGATACGCAGTATTTT. Residues: CASSLVPGPSRDTQYF.

For this clonotype: Mismatch with germline at one junction end may stem from a read error. CDR3 in amino acids: CAIGPRRNSEAFF. CDR3 DNA: TGTGCCATCGGCCCCAGGCGGAACAGTGAAGCTTTCTTT. This chain connects TRBV4-2 to TRBJ1-1; D is unresolved. The CDR3 sequence is 13 residues long. Germline V gene data show CDR1 as LGHNA and CDR2 as YNFKEQ.

This clonotype was recorded at least ten times. The chain joins TRBV6-1 to TRBJ1-6; 7 nucleotides match TRBD1. Germline assignment: CDR1 MNHNS and CDR2 SASEGT. J was trimmed by 7 bases and V by 4 bases; bases with no gene match: 7. The CDR3 has 15 amino acids. The CDR3: CASSVQTGSNSPLHF. CDR3 sequence (DNA): TGTGCCAGCAGTGTCCAGACAGGGTCGAATTCACCCCTCCACTTT.

The rearrangement links TRBV20-1 to TRBJ2-5, with 11 bases that match TRBD2. Per the germline V gene, CDR1 is DFQATT and CDR2 is SNEGSKA (reference sequence). The CDR3 sequence is 22 residues long. V was clipped by 0 bases and J by 1 base; unmatched bases: 22. The DNA of the CDR3 is TGCAGTGCTAGAGATTATGGACCGGAGAAACGGTCTAGCGGGGGGCCCCAAGAGACCCAGTACTTC. Its translation is CSARDYGPEKRSSGGPQETQYF.

V gene TRBV7-6 combines with J gene TRBJ2-7; TRBD1 matches at 8 bases. V trimming: 1 base; J trimming: 2 bases; junction bases outside the gene matches: 4. The CDR3 runs 15 residues. Germline V CDR1 and CDR2: SGHVS, FNYEAQ. The CDR3 spells CASSLGAGGPYEQYF. The CDR3 DNA is TGTGCCAGCAGCTTAGGTGCAGGGGGCCCCTACGAGCAGTACTTC.

The sample holds many counts of this clonotype. The CDR3 loop is CSALGQGNSPLHF. The DNA for the CDR3 is TGCAGCGCCTTAGGACAGGGCAATTCACCCCTCCACTTT. The chain couples TRBV20-1 to TRBJ1-6, with TRBD1 matching over 8 bases. From germline, CDR1 is DFQATT and CDR2 SNEGSKA (reference sequence). The CDR3 length is 13 residues.

The chain carries TRBV10-3 and TRBJ2-7, with TRBD1 matching over 7 bases. Trimming cost V 2 bases and J 0 bases; bases outside gene matches: 13. The CDR3 extends over 18 amino acids. Per the germline V gene, CDR1 is ENHRY and CDR2 is SYGVKD. CDR3 loop: CAISEGKGTVESSYEQYF. CDR3 bases: TGTGCCATCAGTGAGGGGAAGGGGACAGTTGAAAGCTCCTACGAGCAGTACTTC.

This clonotype has a count of ten or more. The chain couples TRBV5-5 to TRBJ2-5; 13 positions match TRBD2. The CDR3 sequence is 15 residues long. Germline-derived CDR1 and CDR2 are SGHKS and YYEKEE (reference sequence). J lost 4 bases, V lost 5 bases, and 5 bases had no gene match. As DNA, the CDR3 is TGTGCCAGCAGACCGGGACTAGCGGGACGAGAGACCCAGTACTTC. Amino acid sequence: CASRPGLAGRETQYF.

This clonotype has ten or more counts. The CDR3 here is CASSGTGGETQYF. CDR3 DNA: TGCGCCAGCAGCGGGACAGGGGGAGAGACCCAGTACTTC. This chain links TRBV5-1 with TRBJ2-5, with 11 nucleotides matching TRBD1. CDR1 SGHRS and CDR2 YFSETQ come from the germline V gene. There are 13 residues in the CDR3. The ends lost 4 bases at V and 4 bases at J; junction bases unmatched: 0.

This rearrangement joins TRBV6-1 to TRBJ1-4, with D perhaps matching TRBD1 (5 bases). The V and J ends lost 6 bases and 7 bases respectively, with 15 bases between them. Germline CDR1 reads MNHNS; CDR2 reads SASEGT. The CDR3 runs to 14 residues. DNA for the CDR3: TGTGCCAGCAGATCAGGGAAGGGGCGTGAAAAACTGTTTTTT. As protein: CASRSGKGREKLFF.

This clonotype was counted many times. The genes are TRBV24-1 and TRBJ2-7; no clear D. CDR1 and CDR2 (germline): KGHDR, SFDVKD. The CDR3 is made up of 13 amino acids. With 7 bases removed from V and 6 bases from J, the gap between germline ends came to 15 bases. CDR3 amino acids: CATRASSAFEQYF. The CDR3, as DNA: TGTGCCACCAGGGCCTCGTCCGCTTTCGAGCAGTACTTC.